Included here is one T cell receptor (beta chain) sequence, with context. This entry belongs to a study of prognosis after radiotherapy for stage I lung cancer. Study summary: No patient had concurrent therapy with stereotactic body radiotherapy.

Germline V gives CDR1 MNHNS, CDR2 SASEGT. The CDR3 runs to 15 residues. The ends lost 7 bases at V and 1 base at J; junction bases unmatched: 6. Approximately 6 milliliters of peripheral blood were drawn at each of two time points. Genomic DNA was subjected to two-round multiplex PCR for amplification of TCR beta CDR3. Gene-specific primers for each TRBV and TRBJ gene drove first-round PCR. As the PCR entered its second round, universal primers were used. TCRdb re-derived calls from the multiplex PCR reads in MiXCR, one entry per CDR3 protein. This table has under 20,000 distinct CDR3 sequences, around 40% appearing once.

This TCR was sampled from a donor over 45 with non-small cell lung cancer. The starting material was PBMCs, obtained before or after stereotactic body radiation therapy (not recorded which). The rearrangement uses TRBV6-1 and TRBJ2-7, with 11 positions matching TRBD1. The CDR3 bases are TGTGCCAGCAAGCCGGGACAGGGGGTATCCTACGAGCAGTACTTC. It translates to CASKPGQGVSYEQYF.